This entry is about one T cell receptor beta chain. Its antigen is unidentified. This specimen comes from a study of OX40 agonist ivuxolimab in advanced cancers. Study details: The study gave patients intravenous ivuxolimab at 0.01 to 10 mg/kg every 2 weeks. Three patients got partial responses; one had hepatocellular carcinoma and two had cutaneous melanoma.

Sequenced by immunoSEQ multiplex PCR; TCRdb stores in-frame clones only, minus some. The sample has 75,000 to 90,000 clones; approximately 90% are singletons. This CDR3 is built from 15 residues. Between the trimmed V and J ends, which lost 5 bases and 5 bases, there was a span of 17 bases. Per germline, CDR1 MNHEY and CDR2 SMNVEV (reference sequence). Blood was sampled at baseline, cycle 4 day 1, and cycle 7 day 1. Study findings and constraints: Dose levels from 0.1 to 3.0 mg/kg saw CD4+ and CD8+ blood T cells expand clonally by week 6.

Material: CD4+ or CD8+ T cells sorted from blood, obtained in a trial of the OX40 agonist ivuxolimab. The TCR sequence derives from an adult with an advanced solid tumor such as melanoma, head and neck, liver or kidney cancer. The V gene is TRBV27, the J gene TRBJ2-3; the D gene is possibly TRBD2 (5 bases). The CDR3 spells CASSQSGNHIDTQYF. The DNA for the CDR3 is TGTGCCAGCAGTCAATCGGGGAACCACATAGATACGCAGTATTTT.